This T cell receptor beta chain was retrieved from a study of blood T cell repertoires in COVID-19. There are 21 residues in the CDR3. In germline, CDR1 is KGHDR, CDR2 SFDVKD. The V segment lost 0 bases and the J segment 4 bases; nucleotides outside the gene matches: 17. This table comes from immunoSEQ multiplex PCR, and its TCRdb copy is limited to in-frame clones, with some not included. Altogether about 240,000 clones are present, around 88% being singletons, with the ten largest covering roughly 3.5%. This rearrangement joins TRBV24-1 to TRBJ2-1, with 10 bases fitting TRBD2. Sample: PBMCs or T cells enriched from blood (not recorded which). The sequence derives from a woman aged 40 to 49 with acute COVID-19. The CDR3 sequence is CATSDLPVRGLADLSYNEQFF. CDR3 nucleotide sequence: TGTGCCACCAGTGATTTGCCCGTGCGAGGACTAGCGGACCTATCATACAATGAGCAGTTCTTC.